The 7 T cell receptor beta chains below come from one sample, sequenced in a study of blood T cell repertoires in COVID-19 (dated by TCRdb to about 2020). To prepare the library, the immunoSEQ multiplex PCR assay was applied. This is the immuneACCESS table as TCRdb keeps it, with only in-frame sequences that have V and J called. A part of the clones is gone; compared with another copy, unresolved V genes explain less than half, and the rest is unexplained. Counted in this sample were approximately 230,000 clones; 70% to 90% of them appeared once. The top ten clones comprise roughly 3% of the sample. The source material was peripheral blood. The receptor source for this set is a man younger than 30 with active or convalescent COVID-19.

The V gene is TRBV10-3, the J gene TRBJ2-3; D possibly corresponds to TRBD1 (7 bases). The CDR3 runs to 16 residues. Germline-derived CDR1 and CDR2 are ENHRY and SYGVKD. V was trimmed by 6 bases and J by 0 bases, leaving 16 bases between them. CDR3 sequence reads: CAISPGGLASTDTQYF. Written as DNA, the CDR3 is TGTGCCATCAGCCCAGGGGGGCTAGCGAGCACAGATACGCAGTATTTT.

The V and J genes are TRBV13 and TRBJ2-7; 7 nucleotides agree with TRBD1. Germline loops: CDR1 PRHDT, CDR2 FYEKMQ (reference sequence). The trim removed 4 bases at V and 0 bases at J, leaving 6 bases unmatched. The length of the CDR3 is 15 residues. CDR3 nucleotides: TGTGCCAGCAGCTCCCGGGACAGCAACTCCTACGAGCAGTACTTC. Protein sequence: CASSSRDSNSYEQYF. The full variable domain, rest sourced from reference TRBV13 and TRBJ2-7, is AAGVIQSPRHLIKEKRETATLKCYPIPRHDTVYWYQQGPGQDPQFLISFYEKMQSDKGSIPDRFSAQQFSDYHSELNMSSLELGDSALYFCASSSRDSNSYEQYFGPGTRLTVT.

V gene TRBV5-5 combines with J gene TRBJ1-5, with 7 bases aligning to TRBD1. The germline V gene encodes CDR1 SGHKS and CDR2 YYEKEE (reference sequence). With 4 bases clipped from V and 1 base from J, the junction kept 8 bases outside the gene matches. The length of the CDR3 is 16 residues. CDR3 protein: CASSMVTGSSNQPQHF. In DNA form, the CDR3 reads TGTGCCAGCAGCATGGTGACAGGGTCGAGCAATCAGCCCCAGCATTTT.

V usage is TRBV10-3 and J usage is TRBJ2-5; TRBD1 matches at 11 bases. This CDR3 has 14 amino acids. V shed 6 bases and J 5 bases; nucleotides not matched to a gene: 5. CDR1 ENHRY and CDR2 SYGVKD come from the germline V gene. The chain's CDR3 is CAIRGTGGGETQYF. CDR3 DNA: TGTGCCATCAGAGGGACAGGGGGTGGCGAGACCCAGTACTTC.

The chain combines TRBV12-3 or TRBV12-4 with TRBJ1-2; no clear D. The germline V and J ends were trimmed by 6 bases and 8 bases, with 16 bases remaining between them. This CDR3 is built from 13 residues. CDR3 nucleotides: TGTGCCAGCAGCGTTGAGTCCTCTATCGGCTACACCTTC. Residues: CASSVESSIGYTF.

V is TRBV28 and J is TRBJ1-5, with 9 bases matching TRBD1. Germline lookup yields CDR1 MDHEN and CDR2 SYDVKM. V trimming: 2 bases; J trimming: 6 bases; junction bases outside the gene matches: 8. The CDR3 has 16 amino acids. CDR3 nucleotide sequence: TGTGCCAGCAGTTTAGTGGGACAGGGAAAAGGTCAGCCCCAGCATTTT. This gives the protein CASSLVGQGKGQPQHF.

The chain links TRBV19 to TRBJ1-1; D is perhaps TRBD1 (6 bases). V was pared by 6 bases and J by 9 bases, with 14 bases between. The length of the CDR3 is 12 residues. In germline, CDR1 is LNHDA, CDR2 SQIVND (reference sequence). CDR3 protein: CASSIKTGKAFF. CDR3 nucleotides: TGTGCCAGTAGCATTAAGACAGGTAAAGCTTTCTTT.